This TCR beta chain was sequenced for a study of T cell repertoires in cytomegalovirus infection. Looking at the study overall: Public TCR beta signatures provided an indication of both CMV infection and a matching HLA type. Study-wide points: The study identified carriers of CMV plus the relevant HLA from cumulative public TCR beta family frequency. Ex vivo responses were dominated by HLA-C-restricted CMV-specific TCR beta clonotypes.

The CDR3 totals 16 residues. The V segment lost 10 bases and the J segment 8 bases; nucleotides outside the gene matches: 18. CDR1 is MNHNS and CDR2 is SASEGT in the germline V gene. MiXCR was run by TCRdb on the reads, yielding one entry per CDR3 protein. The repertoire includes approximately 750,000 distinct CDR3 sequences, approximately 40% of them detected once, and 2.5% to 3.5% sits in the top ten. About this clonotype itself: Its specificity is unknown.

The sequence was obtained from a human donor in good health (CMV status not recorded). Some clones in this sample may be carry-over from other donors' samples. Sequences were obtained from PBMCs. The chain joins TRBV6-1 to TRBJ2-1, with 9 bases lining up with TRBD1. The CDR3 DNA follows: TGTGCCAACCTTCCCGCCCCGGGACAGGGTGTGTATGAGCAGTTCTTC. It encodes CANLPAPGQGVYEQFF.